The 13 T cell receptor beta chains listed next were all sequenced from one sample in a study of blood T cell repertoires in COVID-19. Produced via immunoSEQ multiplex PCR; TCRdb's table is partial and in-frame only. The sample lists approximately 170,000 clones; about 86% were seen once. The sample consisted of peripheral blood. The receptors were gathered from a woman aged 55-75 years with COVID-19, enrolled during active disease.

The rearrangement uses TRBV2 and TRBJ2-5; D is undetermined. Germline CDR1 reads SNHLY; CDR2 reads FYNNEI. CDR3 length: 12 residues. The V gene lost 8 bases and the J gene lost 1 base, with 8 bases spanning the gap. CDR3 DNA: TGTGCCAGCGGGCAGGTCCAAGAGACCCAGTACTTC. This sequence encodes CASGQVQETQYF.

The J gene is TRBJ2-5, the V gene TRBV3-1 (or the pseudogene TRBV3-2); D is undetermined. Deletions cut 3 bases from V and 4 bases from J, with 9 bases between. The CDR3 length is 13 residues. Germline CDR1 LGHDT, CDR2 YNNKEL (reference sequence). The CDR3: CASSQGFGETQYF. In nucleotides, the CDR3 is TGTGCCAGCAGCCAGGGCTTTGGAGAGACCCAGTACTTC.

The chain is built from TRBV6-6 and TRBJ1-6; 8 bases line up with TRBD1. J was trimmed by 7 bases and V by 6 bases; bases with no gene match: 5. Germline-derived CDR1 and CDR2 are MNHNY and SVGAGI (reference sequence). CDR3 length equals 14 residues. CDR3: CASRGQGDNSPLHF. CDR3 nucleotides: TGTGCCAGCAGAGGACAGGGAGACAATTCACCCCTCCACTTT.

V usage is TRBV28 and J usage is TRBJ2-1; 13 bases map to TRBD2. This CDR3 contains 15 residues. The J segment lost 4 bases and the V segment lost 10 bases, leaving 7 bases of the junction unmatched. The germline gives CDR1 MDHEN, CDR2 SYDVKM. CDR3 sequence: CATGLAGARYNEQFF. The CDR3 DNA reads TGTGCCACTGGACTAGCGGGAGCAAGATACAATGAGCAGTTCTTC.

The rearrangement links TRBV7-9 to TRBJ2-1, with 13 bases identical to TRBD2. The CDR3 covers 19 residues. The germline gives CDR1 SEHNR, CDR2 FQNEAQ (reference sequence). The V gene end was trimmed by 5 bases and the J gene end by 4 bases; junction bases not matched to a gene: 14. CDR3 nucleotides: TGTGCCAGCAGCGACCAACTAGCGGGAGGGCCGGCGAGATACAATGAGCAGTTCTTC. Translation gives CASSDQLAGGPARYNEQFF.

The chain is built from TRBV3-1 (or the pseudogene TRBV3-2) and TRBJ1-1; no firm D call. The CDR3 consists of 14 residues. V shed 1 base and J shed 2 bases, with 8 bases lying between them. CDR1 and CDR2 from the germline V gene are LGHDT and YNNKEL (reference sequence). In DNA form, the CDR3 reads TGTGCCAGCAGCCAAGTAACAGAAAACACTGAAGCTTTCTTT. This gives the protein CASSQVTENTEAFF.

V and J are TRBV4-3 and TRBJ2-7, with 12 bases aligning to TRBD2. The J segment lost 4 bases and the V segment lost 4 bases, leaving 2 bases of the junction unmatched. The length of the CDR3 is 14 residues. Germline CDR1 is LGHNA and CDR2 is YSLEER. CDR3 DNA: TGCGCCAGCAGCCCCGGGACTAGCGGGTACGAGCAGTACTTC. Translating gives CASSPGTSGYEQYF.

V and J are TRBV24-1 and TRBJ2-7; 11 bases map to TRBD2. This CDR3 has 16 amino acids. V was pared by 3 bases and J by 5 bases, with 8 bases of the junction left unmatched. CDR1 is KGHDR, CDR2 SFDVKD, per germline. This chain's CDR3 is CATSDVTSGRTHEQYF. The CDR3 DNA is TGTGCCACCAGTGATGTTACTAGCGGGAGAACCCACGAGCAGTACTTC.

The chain carries TRBV7-3 and TRBJ2-2, with 7 bases fitting TRBD1. Trimming at V came to 5 bases and at J to 9 bases, leaving 9 bases not matched to a gene. This CDR3 is built from 14 residues. Germline CDR1 reads SGHTA; CDR2 reads FQGTGA. The CDR3: CASSLGTVRRELFF. In DNA form, the CDR3 reads TGTGCCAGCAGCCTAGGGACAGTACGCCGGGAGCTGTTTTTT.

The gene calls are TRBV9 and TRBJ1-4, with 7 bases matching TRBD1. The CDR3 consists of 14 residues. With V trimmed by 1 base and J by 4 bases, 1 base remained unmatched. In germline, CDR1 is SGDLS, CDR2 YYNGEE. In DNA form, the CDR3 reads TGTGCCAGCAGCGTAACAGGGGTTAATGAAAAACTGTTTTTT. Amino acid sequence: CASSVTGVNEKLFF.

The chain links TRBV7-3 to TRBJ2-7; a possible D gene is TRBD1 (6 bases). Germline CDR1 reads SGHTA; CDR2 reads FQGTGA. V lost 5 bases, J lost 7 bases, and 15 bases lay in between. CDR3 length: 13 residues. CDR3: CASSPTGLREQYF. The DNA of the CDR3 is TGTGCCAGCAGCCCGACAGGTCTACGGGAGCAGTACTTC.

V is TRBV7-2 and J is TRBJ2-5; D uncertain. The length of the CDR3 is 13 residues. V was shortened by 1 base and J by 2 bases, with 5 bases between the two germline ends. The germline gives CDR1 SGHTA, CDR2 FQGNSA. For the CDR3, the DNA is TGTGCCAGCAGCTTAGTGAGGCAAGAGACCCAGTACTTC. This sequence encodes CASSLVRQETQYF.

This clone has a single count. The chain employs TRBV25-1 and TRBJ2-7; D possibly corresponds to TRBD1 (7 bases). The CDR3 extends over 12 amino acids. CDR1 MGHDK and CDR2 SYGVNS come from the germline V gene. Trimming removed 6 bases from V and 8 bases from J, with 14 bases in between. The CDR3 here is CASREGAQKQYF. DNA for the CDR3: TGTGCCAGCAGGGAGGGGGCGCAGAAGCAGTACTTC.